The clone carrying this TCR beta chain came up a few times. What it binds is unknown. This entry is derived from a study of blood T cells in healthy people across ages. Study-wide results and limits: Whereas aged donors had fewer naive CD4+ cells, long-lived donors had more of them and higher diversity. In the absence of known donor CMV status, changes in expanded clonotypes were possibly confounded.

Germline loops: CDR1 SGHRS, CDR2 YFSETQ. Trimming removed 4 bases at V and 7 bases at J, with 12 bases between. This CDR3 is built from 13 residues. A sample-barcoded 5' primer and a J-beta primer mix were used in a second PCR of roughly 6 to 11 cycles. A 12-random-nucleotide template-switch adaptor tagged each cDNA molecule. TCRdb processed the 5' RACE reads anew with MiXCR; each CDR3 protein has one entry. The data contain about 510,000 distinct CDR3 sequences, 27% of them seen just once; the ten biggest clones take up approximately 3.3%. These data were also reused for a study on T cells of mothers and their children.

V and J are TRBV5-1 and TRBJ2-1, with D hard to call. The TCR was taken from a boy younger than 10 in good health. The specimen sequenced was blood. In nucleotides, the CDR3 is TGCGCCAGCAGCCGGGCACCCTGGAATGAGCAGTTCTTC. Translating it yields CASSRAPWNEQFF.